The 22 T cell receptor beta chains presented below share a single source sample, sequenced in a study of early stage breast cancer tumors. Sequencing used immunoSEQ multiplex PCR; TCRdb keeps in-frame clones, though not all of them. The repertoire holds 60,000 to 80,000 clones, with approximately 79% as singletons. Sequencing was carried out using blood. These receptors were obtained from a person aged 55 to 75 with breast cancer.

The gene calls are TRBV7-3 and TRBJ2-1, with D perhaps matching TRBD1 (5 bases). In germline, CDR1 is SGHTA, CDR2 FQGTGA. The CDR3 is 14 residues long. V gave up 1 base and J gave up 7 bases, with 11 bases separating them. CDR3 sequence reads: CASSLMTVGNEQFF. Here the CDR3 DNA reads TGTGCCAGCAGCTTAATGACAGTAGGAAATGAGCAGTTCTTC.

This chain joins TRBV7-9 and TRBJ2-2; D is perhaps TRBD1 (5 bases). This CDR3 is 16 amino acids long. The V end lost 5 bases, the J end lost 0 bases, and 13 bases lay between the germline ends. Germline assignment: CDR1 SEHNR and CDR2 FQNEAQ (reference sequence). The CDR3: CASSPHRSSNTGELFF. In nucleotides, the CDR3 is TGTGCCAGCAGCCCCCACAGGTCTTCGAACACCGGGGAGCTGTTTTTT.

The chain combines TRBV9 with TRBJ1-1, with a tentative D call TRBD1 (5 bases). This CDR3 has 14 amino acids. Germline-derived CDR1 and CDR2 are SGDLS and YYNGEE. The germline V and J ends were trimmed by 1 base and 1 base, with 8 bases remaining between them. Written as DNA, the CDR3 is TGTGCCAGCAGCGTACCGACAGAGAACACTGAAGCTTTCTTT. Protein: CASSVPTENTEAFF. Full variable domain (remainder filled in from reference TRBV9 and TRBJ1-1): DSGVTQTPKHLITATGQRVTLRCSPRSGDLSVYWYQQSLDQGLQFLIQYYNGEERAKGNILERFSAQQFPDLHSELNLSSLELGDSALYFCASSVPTENTEAFFGQGTRLTVV.

CDR3 DNA: TGTGCCAGCAGCCTAGGAAGGGGGATCACCGAGCAGTACTTC. Translating gives CASSLGRGITEQYF. The V and J genes are TRBV11-1 and TRBJ2-7; D is possibly TRBD1 (6 bases). Germline CDR1 reads SGHAT; CDR2 reads FQDESV (reference sequence). V lost 5 bases to trimming and J lost 6 bases, with 17 bases between them. The CDR3 is 14 amino acids.

CDR3 protein: CASNLAGGSDTQYF. The DNA for the CDR3 is TGTGCCAGCAACCTAGCGGGGGGTTCAGATACGCAGTATTTT. This chain links TRBV27 with TRBJ2-3; 11 bases are a match to TRBD2. Germline trimming cut 7 bases from V and 4 bases from J; bases unmatched to any gene: 4. CDR1 is MNHEY, CDR2 SMNVEV, per germline (reference sequence). The CDR3 sequence is 14 residues long.

The rearrangement links TRBV25-1 to TRBJ1-2; 7 bases map to TRBD1. The CDR3 consists of 14 residues. CDR1 MGHDK and CDR2 SYGVNS come from the germline V gene. V lost 6 bases, J lost 1 base, and 5 bases stayed unmatched. This CDR3 is CASRTGTDNYGYTF. The CDR3 DNA reads TGTGCCAGCAGAACCGGGACAGATAACTATGGCTACACCTTC.

This clone was detected only a few times. The V gene is TRBV28, the J gene TRBJ1-1; no firm D call. This CDR3 has 14 amino acids. The V and J ends lost 5 bases and 4 bases respectively, with 14 bases between them. In germline, CDR1 is MDHEN, CDR2 SYDVKM. The CDR3: CASSRYSGSTEAFF. CDR3 DNA sequence: TGTGCCAGCAGTCGATATTCGGGGTCCACTGAAGCTTTCTTT.

This chain links TRBV6-1 with TRBJ1-2, with D unresolved. CDR3 length: 12 residues. Germline CDR1 and CDR2: MNHNS and SASEGT. Between the trimmed V and J ends, which lost 6 bases and 4 bases, there was a span of 9 bases. As DNA, the CDR3 is TGTGCCAGCAGCCAGGTGCTCTATGGCTACACCTTC. As protein: CASSQVLYGYTF.

The chain recombines TRBV6-1 with TRBJ2-3; 7 bases map to TRBD1. Losses at the gene ends were 1 base for V and 2 bases for J; bases not matched to a gene: 3. The CDR3 covers 15 residues. CDR1 is MNHNS, CDR2 SASEGT, per germline. In nucleotides, the CDR3 is TGTGCCAGCAGTGAAGGGGACAGAATCACAGATACGCAGTATTTT. It yields the protein CASSEGDRITDTQYF.

The J gene is TRBJ2-2, the V gene TRBV5-8, with 10 bases aligning to TRBD1. V shed 6 bases and J 7 bases; nucleotides not matched to a gene: 12. Germline V lookup: CDR1 SGHTS, CDR2 YDEGEE. The CDR3 has 16 residues. CDR3 nucleotides: TGTGCCAGCACCACTACGGGACAGGGGATAGACGGGGAGCTGTTTTTT. Amino acid sequence: CASTTTGQGIDGELFF.

This chain joins TRBV29-1 and TRBJ1-2; D is perhaps TRBD1 (6 bases). Trimming stripped 3 bases from V and 4 bases from J, with 15 bases between. The CDR3 contains 14 residues. CDR1 and CDR2 from the germline V gene are SQVTM and ANQGSEA. For the CDR3, the DNA is TGCAGCGTTGATCTGTCAGGACAGTCCTATGGCTACACCTTC. Protein: CSVDLSGQSYGYTF. Looking up the rest from reference TRBV29-1 and TRBJ1-2 gives the full variable domain: SAVISQKPSRDICQRGTSLTIQCQVDSQVTMMFWYRQQPGQSLTLIATANQGSEATYESGFVIDKFPISRPNLTFSTLTVSNMSPEDSSIYLCSVDLSGQSYGYTFGSGTRLTVV.

The chain uses TRBV19 and TRBJ2-7; D gene ambiguous. CDR3 length: 13 amino acids. The ends were cut back, 8 bases at V and 7 bases at J, with 18 bases in the middle. Germline V gives CDR1 LNHDA, CDR2 SQIVND (reference sequence). The CDR3 loop reads CASSLQSWREQYF. The CDR3 DNA reads as TGTGCCAGTTCCCTCCAGTCTTGGCGTGAGCAGTACTTC.

J is TRBJ1-1 and V is TRBV27; D is ambiguous. There are 13 residues in the CDR3. Germline CDR1 is MNHEY and CDR2 is SMNVEV (reference sequence). Trimming shortened V by 3 bases and J by 1 base, and 6 bases separated the two germline ends. The CDR3 bases are TGTGCCAGCAGTTTTAGCCAGAACACTGAAGCTTTCTTT. Its protein product is CASSFSQNTEAFF.

The chain carries TRBV7-9 and TRBJ1-5; D remains ambiguous. The V end was cut by 5 bases, the J end by 6 bases, with 11 bases between. CDR3 size: 13 residues. Germline loops: CDR1 SEHNR, CDR2 FQNEAQ (reference sequence). The CDR3 is CASSPSSVQPQHF. CDR3 nucleotide sequence: TGTGCCAGCAGCCCCTCTTCGGTTCAGCCCCAGCATTTT.

V and J are TRBV10-3 and TRBJ2-5; D is undetermined. CDR1 ENHRY and CDR2 SYGVKD come from the germline V gene. This CDR3 is 17 amino acids long. V lost 11 bases and J 1 base, leaving 26 bases between the germline ends. The CDR3 here is CASTPAGPSMSQETQYF. CDR3 DNA sequence: TGTGCCTCAACCCCGGCCGGGCCGAGTATGTCCCAAGAGACCCAGTACTTC.

This clone was detected only once. This chain joins TRBV7-9 and TRBJ2-6; 12 nucleotides line up with TRBD1. The V gene's germline CDR1 is SEHNR and CDR2 FQNEAQ (reference sequence). V lost 5 bases to trimming and J lost 3 bases; unmatched junction nucleotides: 8. CDR3 length equals 18 residues. The CDR3 DNA follows: TGTGCCAGCAGCCCACCGGGACAGGGGGCGTTTGGGGCCAACGTCCTGACTTTC. Translating it yields CASSPPGQGAFGANVLTF.

The V call is TRBV5-4, the J call TRBJ1-2, with D tentatively TRBD1 (5 bases). The CDR3 consists of 13 residues. Trimming left V 3 bases short and J 12 bases short, with 18 bases between. In germline, CDR1 is SGHNT, CDR2 YYREEE (reference sequence). The CDR3 sequence is CASSSRPGETHTF. Here the CDR3 DNA reads TGTGCCAGCAGCTCAAGGCCGGGGGAGACCCACACCTTC.

V and J are TRBV5-1 and TRBJ1-5, with a possible D match to TRBD1 (5 bases). This CDR3 contains 17 residues. Germline-derived CDR1 and CDR2 are SGHRS and YFSETQ. Trimming removed 4 bases from V and 1 base from J, with 18 bases in between. The DNA for the CDR3 is TGCGCCAGCAGCCATGACTCTTATGGGGGGAGCAATCAGCCCCAGCATTTT. Its translation: CASSHDSYGGSNQPQHF.

This clone was picked up a small number of times. This chain uses TRBV27 with TRBJ2-7; D is unresolved. Trimming took off 5 bases at V and 1 base at J, with 9 bases between the two ends. This CDR3 is 13 amino acids long. Looked up from germline, CDR1 is MNHEY and CDR2 is SMNVEV (reference sequence). The CDR3 spells CASSPVPSYEQYF. CDR3 nucleotides: TGTGCCAGCAGTCCAGTCCCTTCCTACGAGCAGTACTTC.

About this clone: Distinct nucleotide sequences in the sample also encode this CDR3. The genes are TRBV5-4 and TRBJ2-5, with 7 positions matching TRBD2. Germline V gene sequence: CDR1 SGHNT, CDR2 YYREEE (reference sequence). The length of the CDR3 is 13 residues. The ends lost 0 bases at V and 5 bases at J; junction bases unmatched: 1. CDR3 sequence: CASSLVGGETQYF. The CDR3, as DNA: TGTGCCAGCAGCTTGGTGGGGGGGGAGACCCAGTACTTC.

The chain recombines TRBV10-2 with TRBJ1-2; 9 positions match TRBD1. CDR3 size: 14 residues. J was trimmed by 5 bases and V by 5 bases; bases with no gene match: 6. Germline V gives CDR1 WSHSY, CDR2 SAAADI. The CDR3, as DNA: TGCGCCAGCAGTCCAACAGGGGGCCGTTATGGCTACACCTTC. It codes for CASSPTGGRYGYTF.

The genes are TRBV5-4 and TRBJ1-2, with D hard to call. The CDR3 length is 14 residues. Trimming pared 3 bases from V and 6 bases from J, leaving 15 bases between. Germline V gene lookup returns CDR1 SGHNT and CDR2 YYREEE (reference sequence). CDR3 sequence (DNA): TGTGCCAGCAGCTATACTAGGAAGAAAGATGGCTACACCTTC. Its translation: CASSYTRKKDGYTF.